The next 6 T cell receptor beta chains were all read from a single sample in a study of T cell responses to AZD1222 COVID-19 vaccine. Produced via immunoSEQ multiplex PCR; TCRdb's table is partial and in-frame only. The sample holds 100,000 or so clones, roughly 87% seen once. The source material was peripheral blood, sampled 28 days after the second AZD1222 dose. The receptors were sampled from an adult who received the AZD1222 COVID-19 vaccine.

The chain combines TRBV6-6 with TRBJ2-3; 7 bases line up with TRBD1. From germline, CDR1 is MNHNY and CDR2 SVGAGI (reference sequence). After removal of 6 bases from V and 3 bases from J, the junction contained 3 bases not matched to a gene. The CDR3 runs 13 residues. The CDR3 DNA reads TGTGCCAGCAGATGGGACAGAACAGATACGCAGTATTTT. Protein: CASRWDRTDTQYF.

The J gene is TRBJ2-6, the V gene TRBV11-2, with unresolved D. The V gene lost 5 bases and the J gene lost 0 bases, with 14 bases spanning the gap. The CDR3 runs to 17 residues. Germline CDR1 reads SGHAT; CDR2 reads FQNNGV. The CDR3 spells CASSPDSFSSGANVLTF. CDR3 in DNA: TGTGCCAGCAGCCCCGATTCTTTTAGCTCTGGGGCCAACGTCCTGACTTTC.

The chain uses TRBV19 and TRBJ2-7; 7 bases agree with TRBD1. In germline, CDR1 is LNHDA, CDR2 SQIVND (reference sequence). The CDR3 is 15 residues long. Trimming cost V 10 bases and J 2 bases; bases outside gene matches: 14. The CDR3 is CATPLPDRIAYEQYF. The CDR3 DNA reads as TGTGCCACCCCATTACCGGACAGGATAGCCTACGAGCAGTACTTC.

The chain recombines TRBV18 with TRBJ2-7, with unresolved D. V gave up 0 bases and J gave up 6 bases, with 12 bases separating them. The germline gives CDR1 KGHSH, CDR2 LQKENI. The CDR3 sequence is 14 residues long. The CDR3 loop is CASSPPESQSEQYF. CDR3 in DNA: TGTGCCAGCTCACCACCTGAGAGTCAATCCGAGCAGTACTTC.

V usage is TRBV27 and J usage is TRBJ1-1; D perhaps matches TRBD1 (5 bases). Germline values: CDR1 MNHEY, CDR2 SMNVEV (reference sequence). V shed 5 bases and J shed 2 bases, with 15 bases lying between them. The CDR3 has 15 amino acids. CDR3 DNA sequence: TGTGCCAGCAGTGCAGGGTTTAGTGGAAACACTGAAGCTTTCTTT. Its translation: CASSAGFSGNTEAFF.

The V call is TRBV27, the J call TRBJ1-5; tentatively, D is TRBD1 (5 bases). Per the germline V gene, CDR1 is MNHEY and CDR2 is SMNVEV (reference sequence). CDR3 length: 13 amino acids. V lost 8 bases and J lost 4, with 12 bases in between. Here the CDR3 DNA reads TGTGCCAGCGGGAACAGGAGAAATCAGCCCCAGCATTTT. Amino acids: CASGNRRNQPQHF.